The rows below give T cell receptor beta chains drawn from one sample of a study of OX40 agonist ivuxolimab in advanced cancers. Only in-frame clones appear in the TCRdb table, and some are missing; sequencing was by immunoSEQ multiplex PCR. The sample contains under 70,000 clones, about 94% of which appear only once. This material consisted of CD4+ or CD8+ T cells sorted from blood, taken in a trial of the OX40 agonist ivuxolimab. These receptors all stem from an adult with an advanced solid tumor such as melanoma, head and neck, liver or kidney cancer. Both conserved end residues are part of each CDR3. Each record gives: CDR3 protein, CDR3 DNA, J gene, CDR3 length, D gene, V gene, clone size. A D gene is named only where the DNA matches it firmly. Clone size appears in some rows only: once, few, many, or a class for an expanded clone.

cdr3_aa: CASSSGTGRSNQPQHF; cdr3_nt: TGTGCCAGCAGCTCTGGGACAGGGAGGAGCAATCAGCCCCAGCATTTT; j_call: TRBJ1-5; cdr3_length: 16; d_call: TRBD1; v_call: TRBV7-6; clone_size: -
cdr3_aa: CASSGTRYEQFF; cdr3_nt: TGTGCCAGCAGCGGAACTAGGTATGAGCAGTTCTTC; j_call: TRBJ2-1; cdr3_length: 12; d_call: -; v_call: TRBV9; clone_size: -
cdr3_aa: CASSYFIGGYQETQYF; cdr3_nt: TGTGCCAGCAGCTATTTCATCGGGGGTTACCAAGAGACCCAGTACTTC; j_call: TRBJ2-5; cdr3_length: 16; d_call: -; v_call: TRBV7-2; clone_size: -
cdr3_aa: CASSWGLAGGLGIQYF; cdr3_nt: TGTGCCAGCAGTTGGGGACTAGCGGGGGGGCTTGGCATTCAGTACTTC; j_call: TRBJ2-4; cdr3_length: 16; d_call: TRBD2; v_call: TRBV27; clone_size: -
cdr3_aa: CASSPGGRGYTDTQYF; cdr3_nt: TGTGCCAGCAGCCCCGGGGGGCGGGGCTACACAGATACGCAGTATTTT; j_call: TRBJ2-3; cdr3_length: 16; d_call: -; v_call: TRBV9; clone_size: once
cdr3_aa: CASSLSEGDDTQYF; cdr3_nt: TGTGCCAGCAGCCTCTCCGAGGGGGACGATACGCAGTATTTT; j_call: TRBJ2-3; cdr3_length: 14; d_call: -; v_call: TRBV4-2; clone_size: -
cdr3_aa: CASSLSGDTEAFF; cdr3_nt: TGTGCCAGCAGCCTCTCCGGGGACACTGAAGCTTTCTTT; j_call: TRBJ1-1; cdr3_length: 13; d_call: -; v_call: TRBV13; clone_size: few
cdr3_aa: CASRGGGNQPQHF; cdr3_nt: TGCGCCAGCCGCGGGGGTGGCAATCAGCCCCAGCATTTT; j_call: TRBJ1-5; cdr3_length: 13; d_call: -; v_call: TRBV10-2; clone_size: -
cdr3_aa: CASSQEPGGLDEQYF; cdr3_nt: TGCGCCAGCAGCCAAGAGCCCGGGGGGCTCGACGAGCAGTACTTC; j_call: TRBJ2-7; cdr3_length: 15; d_call: -; v_call: TRBV4-1; clone_size: -
cdr3_aa: CASSARTSGGGDEQFF; cdr3_nt: TGCGCCAGCAGCGCCCGGACTAGCGGGGGCGGCGATGAGCAGTTCTTC; j_call: TRBJ2-1; cdr3_length: 16; d_call: TRBD2; v_call: TRBV5-1; clone_size: -
cdr3_aa: CASSLTGDRDGYGYTF; cdr3_nt: TGTGCCAGCAGCCTCACCGGGGACAGGGATGGCTATGGCTACACCTTC; j_call: TRBJ1-2; cdr3_length: 16; d_call: TRBD1; v_call: TRBV4-2; clone_size: -
cdr3_aa: CASSSPILTSGGAHEQYF; cdr3_nt: TGCGCCAGCAGCTCACCTATACTAACTAGCGGGGGGGCCCACGAGCAGTACTTC; j_call: TRBJ2-7; cdr3_length: 18; d_call: TRBD2; v_call: TRBV5-1; clone_size: -
cdr3_aa: CASVRDRHPEYYGYTF; cdr3_nt: TGTGCCAGTGTCCGGGACAGACATCCCGAATACTATGGCTACACCTTC; j_call: TRBJ1-2; cdr3_length: 16; d_call: TRBD1; v_call: TRBV19; clone_size: -
cdr3_aa: CASSYGTSSYNEQFF; cdr3_nt: TGTGCCAGCAGTTACGGGACTAGCTCCTACAATGAGCAGTTCTTC; j_call: TRBJ2-1; cdr3_length: 15; d_call: TRBD2; v_call: TRBV6-5; clone_size: -
cdr3_aa: CASSGGQGPFTEAFF; cdr3_nt: TGTGCCAGCAGTGGCGGACAGGGGCCCTTCACTGAAGCTTTCTTT; j_call: TRBJ1-1; cdr3_length: 15; d_call: TRBD1; v_call: TRBV6-5; clone_size: -
cdr3_aa: CAISDGTGGRGTEAFF; cdr3_nt: TGTGCCATCAGTGACGGGACAGGGGGGAGAGGGACTGAAGCTTTCTTT; j_call: TRBJ1-1; cdr3_length: 16; d_call: TRBD1; v_call: TRBV10-3; clone_size: -
cdr3_aa: CASSQDLPTREQYF; cdr3_nt: TGCGCCAGCAGCCAAGATCTTCCTACGAGAGAGCAGTACTTC; j_call: TRBJ2-7; cdr3_length: 14; d_call: -; v_call: TRBV4-1; clone_size: -
cdr3_aa: CASSYPVETNYGYTF; cdr3_nt: TGTGCCAGCAGTTACCCGGTCGAGACTAACTATGGCTACACCTTC; j_call: TRBJ1-2; cdr3_length: 15; d_call: -; v_call: TRBV6-5; clone_size: -